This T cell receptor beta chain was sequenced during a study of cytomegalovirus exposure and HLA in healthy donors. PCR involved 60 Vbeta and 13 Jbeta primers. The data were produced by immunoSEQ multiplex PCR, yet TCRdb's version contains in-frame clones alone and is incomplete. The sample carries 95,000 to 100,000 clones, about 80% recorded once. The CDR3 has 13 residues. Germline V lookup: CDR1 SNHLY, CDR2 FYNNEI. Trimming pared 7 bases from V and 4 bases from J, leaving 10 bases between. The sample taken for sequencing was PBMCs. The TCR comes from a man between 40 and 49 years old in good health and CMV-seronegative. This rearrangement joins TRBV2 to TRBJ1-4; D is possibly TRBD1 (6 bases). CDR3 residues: CASIDRINEKLFF. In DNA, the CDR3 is TGTGCCAGCATTGACAGGATTAATGAAAAACTGTTTTTT.